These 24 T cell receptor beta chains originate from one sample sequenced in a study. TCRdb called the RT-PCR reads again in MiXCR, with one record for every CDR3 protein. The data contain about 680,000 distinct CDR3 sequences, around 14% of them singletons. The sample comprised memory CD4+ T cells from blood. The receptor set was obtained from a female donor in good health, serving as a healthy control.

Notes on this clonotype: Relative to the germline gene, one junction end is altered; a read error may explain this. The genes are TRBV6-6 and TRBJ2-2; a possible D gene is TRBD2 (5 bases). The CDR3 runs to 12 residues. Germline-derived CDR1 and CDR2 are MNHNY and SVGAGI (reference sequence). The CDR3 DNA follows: TGTGCCAGCAGTGGAACCACCGGGGAGCTGATTTTT. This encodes CASSGTTGELIF.

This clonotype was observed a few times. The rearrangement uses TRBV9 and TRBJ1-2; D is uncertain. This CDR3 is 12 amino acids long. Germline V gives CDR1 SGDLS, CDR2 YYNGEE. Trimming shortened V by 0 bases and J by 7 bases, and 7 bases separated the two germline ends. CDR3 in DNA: TGTGCCAGCAGCGTAGATGTCGGTGGCTACACCTTC. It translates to CASSVDVGGYTF.

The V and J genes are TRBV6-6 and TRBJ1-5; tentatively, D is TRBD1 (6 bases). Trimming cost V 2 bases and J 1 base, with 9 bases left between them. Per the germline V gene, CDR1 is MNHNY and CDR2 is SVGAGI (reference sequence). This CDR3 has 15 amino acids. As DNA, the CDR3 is TGTGCCAGCAGTTACGCGGGGGCAAGCAATCAGCCCCAGCATTTT. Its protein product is CASSYAGASNQPQHF.

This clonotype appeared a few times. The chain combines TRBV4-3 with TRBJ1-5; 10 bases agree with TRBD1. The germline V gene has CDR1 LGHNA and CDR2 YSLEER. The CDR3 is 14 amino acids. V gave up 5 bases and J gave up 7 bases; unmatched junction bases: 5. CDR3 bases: TGCGCCAGCAGCGTCGGACAGGGGGAACAGCCCCAGCATTTT. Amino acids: CASSVGQGEQPQHF.

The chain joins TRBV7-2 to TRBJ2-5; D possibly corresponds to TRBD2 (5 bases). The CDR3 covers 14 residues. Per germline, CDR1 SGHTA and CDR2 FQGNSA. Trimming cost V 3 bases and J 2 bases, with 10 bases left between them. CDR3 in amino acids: CASSFYGVQETQYF. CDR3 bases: TGTGCCAGCAGCTTCTACGGGGTTCAAGAGACCCAGTACTTC.

The CDR3 nucleotides are TGTGCCAGCAGTATGGGAGTCCTAGTCAACAATGAGCAGTTCTTC. This sequence encodes CASSMGVLVNNEQFF. The rearrangement joins TRBV12-3 or TRBV12-4 to TRBJ2-1, with a possible D match to TRBD2 (5 bases). Trimming removed 5 bases from V and 5 bases from J, with 16 bases in between. CDR3 length equals 15 residues.

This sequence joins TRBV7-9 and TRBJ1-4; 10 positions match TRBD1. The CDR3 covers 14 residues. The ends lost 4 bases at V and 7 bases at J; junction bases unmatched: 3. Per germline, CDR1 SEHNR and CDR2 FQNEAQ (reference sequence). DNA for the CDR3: TGTGCCAGCAGCTGGGACAGGGGAGGTGAAAAACTGTTTTTT. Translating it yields CASSWDRGGEKLFF.

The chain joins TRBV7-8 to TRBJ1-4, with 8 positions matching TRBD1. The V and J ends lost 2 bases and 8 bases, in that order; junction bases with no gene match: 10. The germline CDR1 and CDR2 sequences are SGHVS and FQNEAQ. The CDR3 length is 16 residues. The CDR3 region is CASSLSSNRGREKLFF. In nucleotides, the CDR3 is TGTGCCAGCAGCTTATCTTCGAACAGGGGGAGGGAAAAACTGTTTTTT.

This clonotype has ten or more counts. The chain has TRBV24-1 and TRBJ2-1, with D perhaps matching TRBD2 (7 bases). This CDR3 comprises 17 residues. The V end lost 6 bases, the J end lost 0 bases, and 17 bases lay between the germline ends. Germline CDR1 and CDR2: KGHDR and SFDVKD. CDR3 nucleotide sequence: TGTGCCACCAGTCGGGCTGGGGGGGCCAGCTCCTACAATGAGCAGTTCTTC. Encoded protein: CATSRAGGASSYNEQFF.

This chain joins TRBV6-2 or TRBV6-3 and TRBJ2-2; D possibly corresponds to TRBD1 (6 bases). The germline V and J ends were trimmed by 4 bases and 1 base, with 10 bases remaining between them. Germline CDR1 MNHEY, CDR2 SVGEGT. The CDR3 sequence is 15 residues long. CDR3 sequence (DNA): TGTGCCAGCAGTTGGGACACTCGGAACACCGGGGAGCTGTTTTTT. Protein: CASSWDTRNTGELFF.

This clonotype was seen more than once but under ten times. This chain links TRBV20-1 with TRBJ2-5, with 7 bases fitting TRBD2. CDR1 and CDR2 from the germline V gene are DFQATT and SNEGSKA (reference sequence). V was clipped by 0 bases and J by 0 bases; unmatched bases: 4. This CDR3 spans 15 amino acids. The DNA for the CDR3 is TGCAGTGCTAGAGATGCGGGAGAATACCAAGAGACCCAGTACTTC. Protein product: CSARDAGEYQETQYF.

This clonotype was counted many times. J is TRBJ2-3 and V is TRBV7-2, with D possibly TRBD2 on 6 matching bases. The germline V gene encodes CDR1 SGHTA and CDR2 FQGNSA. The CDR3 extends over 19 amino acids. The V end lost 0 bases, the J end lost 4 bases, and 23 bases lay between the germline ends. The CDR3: CASSLARRARAPRPDTQYF. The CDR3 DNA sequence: TGTGCCAGCAGCTTAGCGCGGAGGGCGCGGGCCCCTCGGCCAGATACGCAGTATTTT.

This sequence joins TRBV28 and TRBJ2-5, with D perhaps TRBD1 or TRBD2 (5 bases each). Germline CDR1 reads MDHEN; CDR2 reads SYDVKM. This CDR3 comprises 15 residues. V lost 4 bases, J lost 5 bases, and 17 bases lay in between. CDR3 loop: CASSSPGPSLETQYF. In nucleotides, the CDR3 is TGTGCCAGCAGTTCGCCGGGACCATCCCTCGAGACCCAGTACTTC.

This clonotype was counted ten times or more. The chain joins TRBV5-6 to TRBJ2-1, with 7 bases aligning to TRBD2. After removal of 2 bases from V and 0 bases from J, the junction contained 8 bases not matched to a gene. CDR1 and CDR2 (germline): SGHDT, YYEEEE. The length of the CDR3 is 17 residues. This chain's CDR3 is CASSFLSGSSSYNEQFF. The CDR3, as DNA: TGTGCCAGCAGCTTTCTTAGCGGGTCCAGCTCCTACAATGAGCAGTTCTTC.

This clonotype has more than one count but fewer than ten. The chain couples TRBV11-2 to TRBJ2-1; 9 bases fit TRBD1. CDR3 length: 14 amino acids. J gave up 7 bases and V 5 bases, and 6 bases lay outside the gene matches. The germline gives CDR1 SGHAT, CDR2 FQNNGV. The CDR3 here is CASSLWDRANEQFF. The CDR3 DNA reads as TGTGCCAGCAGCCTATGGGACAGGGCGAATGAGCAGTTCTTC.

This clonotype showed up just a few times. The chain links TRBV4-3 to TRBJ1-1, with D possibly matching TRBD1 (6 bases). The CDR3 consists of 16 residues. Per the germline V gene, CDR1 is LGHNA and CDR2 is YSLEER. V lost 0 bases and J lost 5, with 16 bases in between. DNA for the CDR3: TGCGCCAGCAGCCAAGAACCGCAGACAGGAAGGACTGAAGCTTTCTTT. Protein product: CASSQEPQTGRTEAFF.

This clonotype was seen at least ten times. The CDR3 sequence is CSVEGREGYNEQFF. CDR3 coding DNA: TGCAGCGTTGAAGGGCGGGAGGGATACAATGAGCAGTTCTTC. The chain carries TRBV29-1 and TRBJ2-1; 9 bases map to TRBD2. CDR1 and CDR2 (germline): SQVTM, ANQGSEA. With V trimmed by 1 base and J by 4 bases, 2 bases remained unmatched. The CDR3 has 14 residues.

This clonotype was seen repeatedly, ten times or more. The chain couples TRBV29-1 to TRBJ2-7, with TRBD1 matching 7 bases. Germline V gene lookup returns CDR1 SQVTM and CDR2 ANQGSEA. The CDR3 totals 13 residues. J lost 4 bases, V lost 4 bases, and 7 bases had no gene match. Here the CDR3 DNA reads TGCAGCGTTGGAGGGCAGGGGGTTTACGAGCAGTACTTC. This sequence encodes CSVGGQGVYEQYF.

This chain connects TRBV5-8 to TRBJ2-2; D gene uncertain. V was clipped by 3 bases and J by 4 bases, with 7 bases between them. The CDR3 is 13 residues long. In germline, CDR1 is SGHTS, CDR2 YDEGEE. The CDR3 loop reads CASSYGPTGELFF. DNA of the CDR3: TGTGCCAGCAGCTACGGGCCCACCGGGGAGCTGTTTTTT.

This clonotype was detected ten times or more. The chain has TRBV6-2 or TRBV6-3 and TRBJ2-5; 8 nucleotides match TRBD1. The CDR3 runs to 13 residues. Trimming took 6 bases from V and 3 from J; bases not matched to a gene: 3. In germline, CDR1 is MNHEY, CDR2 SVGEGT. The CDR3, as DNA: TGTGCCAGCAGGGACAGGGAGGAAGAGACCCAGTACTTC. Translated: CASRDREEETQYF.

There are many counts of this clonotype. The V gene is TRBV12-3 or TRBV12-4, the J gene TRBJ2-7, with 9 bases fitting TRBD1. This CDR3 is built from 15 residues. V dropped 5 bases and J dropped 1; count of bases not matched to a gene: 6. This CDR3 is CASSPGTGISYEQYF. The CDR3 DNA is TGTGCCAGCAGTCCCGGGACAGGGATTTCCTACGAGCAGTACTTC.

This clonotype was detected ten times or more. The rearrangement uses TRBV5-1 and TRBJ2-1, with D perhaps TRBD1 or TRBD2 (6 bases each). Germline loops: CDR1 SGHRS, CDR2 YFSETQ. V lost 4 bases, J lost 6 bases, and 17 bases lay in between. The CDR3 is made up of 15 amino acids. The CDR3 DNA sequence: TGCGCCAGCAGCCCCGGAGGGGGGAACAGCAATGAGCAGTTCTTC. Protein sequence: CASSPGGGNSNEQFF. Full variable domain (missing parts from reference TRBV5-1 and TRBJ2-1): KAGVTQTPRYLIKTRGQQVTLSCSPISGHRSVSWYQQTPGQGLQFLFEYFSETQRNKGNFPGRFSGRQFSNSRSEMNVSTLELGDSALYLCASSPGGGNSNEQFFGPGTRLTVL.

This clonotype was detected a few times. CDR3 DNA: TGTGCCAGCAACAGGGATTATAGCACAGATACGCAGTATTTT. Its translation is CASNRDYSTDTQYF. This chain joins TRBV6-1 and TRBJ2-3; tentative D call: TRBD1 (6 bases). V lost 7 bases and J lost 0, with 11 bases in between. From germline, CDR1 is MNHNS and CDR2 SASEGT. The CDR3 length is 14 residues.

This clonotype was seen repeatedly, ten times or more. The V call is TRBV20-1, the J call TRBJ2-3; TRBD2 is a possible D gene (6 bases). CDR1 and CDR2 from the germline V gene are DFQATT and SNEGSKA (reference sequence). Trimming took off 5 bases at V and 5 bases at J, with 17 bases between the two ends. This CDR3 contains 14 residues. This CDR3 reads CSAPDRRELDTQYF. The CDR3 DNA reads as TGCAGTGCTCCAGACCGACGGGAGTTAGATACGCAGTATTTT.